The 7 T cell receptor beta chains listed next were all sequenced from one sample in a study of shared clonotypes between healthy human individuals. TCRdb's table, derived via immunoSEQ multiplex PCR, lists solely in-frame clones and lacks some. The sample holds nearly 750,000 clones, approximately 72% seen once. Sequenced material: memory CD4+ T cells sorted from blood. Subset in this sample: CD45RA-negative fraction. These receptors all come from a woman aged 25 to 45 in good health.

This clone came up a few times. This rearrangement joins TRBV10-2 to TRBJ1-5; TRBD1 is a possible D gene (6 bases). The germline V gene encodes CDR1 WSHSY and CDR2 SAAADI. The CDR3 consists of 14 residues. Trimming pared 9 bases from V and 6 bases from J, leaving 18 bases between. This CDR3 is CASHWGGTGQPQHF. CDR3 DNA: TGCGCCAGTCATTGGGGGGGCACGGGTCAGCCCCAGCATTTT.

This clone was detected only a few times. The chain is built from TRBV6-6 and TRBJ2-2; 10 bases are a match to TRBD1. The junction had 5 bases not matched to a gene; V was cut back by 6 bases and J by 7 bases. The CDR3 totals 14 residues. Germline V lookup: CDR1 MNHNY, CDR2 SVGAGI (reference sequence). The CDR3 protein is CASRGQGDIGELFF. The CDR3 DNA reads TGTGCCAGCAGAGGACAGGGGGACATCGGGGAGCTGTTTTTT.

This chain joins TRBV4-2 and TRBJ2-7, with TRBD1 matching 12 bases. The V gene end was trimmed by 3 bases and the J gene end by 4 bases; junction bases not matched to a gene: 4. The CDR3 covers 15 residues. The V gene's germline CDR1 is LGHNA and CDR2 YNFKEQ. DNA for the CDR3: TGTGCCAGCAGCCACGGGACAGGGGGCCGATACGAGCAGTACTTC. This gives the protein CASSHGTGGRYEQYF.

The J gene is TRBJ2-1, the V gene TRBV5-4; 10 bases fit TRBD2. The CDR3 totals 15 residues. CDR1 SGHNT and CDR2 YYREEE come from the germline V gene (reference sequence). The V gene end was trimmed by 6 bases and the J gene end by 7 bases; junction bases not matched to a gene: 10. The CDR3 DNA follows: TGTGCCAGCACCCCACTAGCGGGGAATGAGAATGAGCAGTTCTTC. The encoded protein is CASTPLAGNENEQFF. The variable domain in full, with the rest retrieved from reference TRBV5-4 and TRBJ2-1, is ETGVTQSPTHLIKTRGQQVTLRCSSQSGHNTVSWYQQALGQGPQFIFQYYREEENGRGNFPPRFSGLQFPNYSSELNVNALELDDSALYLCASTPLAGNENEQFFGPGTRLTVL.

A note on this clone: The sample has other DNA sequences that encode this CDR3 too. The CDR3 DNA follows: TGCGCCAGCAGCCCCCGTGGAGAGACCCAGTACTTC. This encodes CASSPRGETQYF. J is TRBJ2-5 and V is TRBV5-1; D is ambiguous. The V end lost 4 bases, the J end lost 4 bases, and 8 bases lay between the germline ends. Germline V CDR1 and CDR2: SGHRS, YFSETQ. The CDR3 length is 12 residues.

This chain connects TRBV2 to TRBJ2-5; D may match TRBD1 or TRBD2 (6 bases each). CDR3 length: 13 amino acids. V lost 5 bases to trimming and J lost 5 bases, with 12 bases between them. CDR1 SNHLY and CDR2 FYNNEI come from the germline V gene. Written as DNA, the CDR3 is TGTGCCAGCAGTCCCCCGGGGGCGGAGACCCAGTACTTC. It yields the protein CASSPPGAETQYF.

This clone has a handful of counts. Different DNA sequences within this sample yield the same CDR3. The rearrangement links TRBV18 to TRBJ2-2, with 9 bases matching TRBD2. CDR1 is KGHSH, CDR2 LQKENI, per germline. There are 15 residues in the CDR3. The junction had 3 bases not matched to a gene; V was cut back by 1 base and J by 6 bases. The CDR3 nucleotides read TGTGCCAGCTCACCACTAGCGGGAGAGGCCGGGGAGCTGTTTTTT. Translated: CASSPLAGEAGELFF. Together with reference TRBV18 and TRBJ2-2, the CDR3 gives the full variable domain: NAGVMQNPRHLVRRRGQEARLRCSPMKGHSHVYWYRQLPEEGLKFMVYLQKENIIDESGMPKERFSAEFPKEGPSILRIQQVVRGDSAAYFCASSPLAGEAGELFFGEGSRLTVL.